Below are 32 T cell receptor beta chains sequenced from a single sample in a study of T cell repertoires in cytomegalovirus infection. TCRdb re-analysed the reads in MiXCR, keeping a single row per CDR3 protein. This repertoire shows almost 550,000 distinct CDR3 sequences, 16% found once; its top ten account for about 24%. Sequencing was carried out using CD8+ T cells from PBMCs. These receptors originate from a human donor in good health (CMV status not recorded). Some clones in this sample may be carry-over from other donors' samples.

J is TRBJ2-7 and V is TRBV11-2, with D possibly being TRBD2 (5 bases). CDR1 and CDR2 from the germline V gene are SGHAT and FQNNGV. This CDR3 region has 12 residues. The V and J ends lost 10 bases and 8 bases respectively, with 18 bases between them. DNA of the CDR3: TGTGCCAACAGTCAAGCCGGGATCAAGCAGTACTTC. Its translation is CANSQAGIKQYF.

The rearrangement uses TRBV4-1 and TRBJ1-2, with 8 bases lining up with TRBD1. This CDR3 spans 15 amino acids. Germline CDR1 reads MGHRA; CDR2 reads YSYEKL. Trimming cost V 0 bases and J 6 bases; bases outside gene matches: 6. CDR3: CASSQDDRGEDGYTF. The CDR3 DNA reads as TGCGCCAGCAGCCAAGACGACAGGGGAGAGGATGGCTACACCTTC.

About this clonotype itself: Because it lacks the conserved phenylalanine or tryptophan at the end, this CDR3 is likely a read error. The chain's CDR3 is CASSPGLGYNEQFL. In DNA, the CDR3 is TGTGCCAGCAGCCCGGGACTCGGATACAATGAGCAGTTCTTA. The chain recombines TRBV27 with TRBJ2-1, with D possibly TRBD2 on 6 matching bases. The CDR3 runs 14 residues. The germline gives CDR1 MNHEY, CDR2 SMNVEV (reference sequence). Trimming took off 6 bases at V and 4 bases at J, with 13 bases between the two ends.

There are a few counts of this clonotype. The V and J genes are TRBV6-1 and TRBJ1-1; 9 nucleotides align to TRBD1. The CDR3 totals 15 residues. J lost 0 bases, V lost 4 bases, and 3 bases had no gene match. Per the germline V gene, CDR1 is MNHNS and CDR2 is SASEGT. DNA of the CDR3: TGTGCCAGCAGTGGGTGGACAGGGGTGAACACTGAAGCTTTCTTT. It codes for CASSGWTGVNTEAFF.

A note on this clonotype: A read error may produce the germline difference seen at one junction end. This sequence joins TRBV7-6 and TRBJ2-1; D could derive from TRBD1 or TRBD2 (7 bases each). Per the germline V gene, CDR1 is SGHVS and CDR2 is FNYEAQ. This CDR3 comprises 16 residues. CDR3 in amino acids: CACSLGGGGLVNEQFF. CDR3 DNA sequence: TGTGCCTGCAGCTTAGGGGGCGGGGGTCTCGTCAATGAGCAGTTCTTC.

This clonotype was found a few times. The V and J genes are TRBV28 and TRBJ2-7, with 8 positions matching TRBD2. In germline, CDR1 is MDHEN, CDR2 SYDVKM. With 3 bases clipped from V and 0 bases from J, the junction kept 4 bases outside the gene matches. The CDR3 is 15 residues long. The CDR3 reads CASSFQRECSYEQYF. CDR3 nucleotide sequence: TGTGCCAGCAGTTTTCAGCGGGAGTGCTCCTACGAGCAGTACTTC. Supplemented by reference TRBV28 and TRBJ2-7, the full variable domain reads DVKVTQSSRYLVKRTGEKVFLECVQDMDHENMFWYRQDPGLGLRLIYFSYDVKMKEKGDIPEGYSVSREKKERFSLILESASTNQTSMYLCASSFQRECSYEQYFGPGTRLTVT.

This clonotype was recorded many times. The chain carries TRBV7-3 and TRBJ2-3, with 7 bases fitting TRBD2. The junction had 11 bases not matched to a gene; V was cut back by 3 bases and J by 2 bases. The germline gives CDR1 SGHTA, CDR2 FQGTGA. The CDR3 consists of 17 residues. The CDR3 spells CASSLASGNPNTDTQYF. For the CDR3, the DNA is TGTGCCAGCAGCTTGGCTAGCGGAAATCCTAACACAGATACGCAGTATTTT.

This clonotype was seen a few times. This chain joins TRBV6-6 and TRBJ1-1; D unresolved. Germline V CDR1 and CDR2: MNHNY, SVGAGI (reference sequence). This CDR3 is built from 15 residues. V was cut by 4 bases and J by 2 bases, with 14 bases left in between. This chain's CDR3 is CASSSFQWGNTEAFF. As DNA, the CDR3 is TGTGCCAGCAGTTCCTTTCAGTGGGGAAACACTGAAGCTTTCTTT.

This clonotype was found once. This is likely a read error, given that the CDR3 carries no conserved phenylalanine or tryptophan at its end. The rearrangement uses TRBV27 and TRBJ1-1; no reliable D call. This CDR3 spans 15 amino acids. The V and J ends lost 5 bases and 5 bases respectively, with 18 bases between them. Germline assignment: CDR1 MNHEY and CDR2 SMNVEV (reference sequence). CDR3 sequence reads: CASSPHLEMFTEAFL. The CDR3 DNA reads TGTGCCAGCAGTCCGCACCTTGAGATGTTTACTGAAGCTTTCCTT.

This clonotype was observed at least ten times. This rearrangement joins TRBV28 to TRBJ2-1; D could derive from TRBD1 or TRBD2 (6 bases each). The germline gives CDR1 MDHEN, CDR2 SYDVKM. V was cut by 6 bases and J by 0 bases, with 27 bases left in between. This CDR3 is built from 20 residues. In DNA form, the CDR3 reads TGTGCCAGCAGACCAATGGGAGTCCGGGGGCCCCGAGACTCCTACAATGAGCAGTTCTTC. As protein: CASRPMGVRGPRDSYNEQFF.

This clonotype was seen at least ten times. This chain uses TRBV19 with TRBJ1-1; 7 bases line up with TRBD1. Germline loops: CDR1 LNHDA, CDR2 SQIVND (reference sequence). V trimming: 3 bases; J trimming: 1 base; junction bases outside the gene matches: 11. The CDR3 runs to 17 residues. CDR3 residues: CASSIILPGQKNTEAFF. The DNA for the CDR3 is TGTGCCAGTAGTATCATCCTCCCGGGACAGAAGAACACTGAAGCTTTCTTT.

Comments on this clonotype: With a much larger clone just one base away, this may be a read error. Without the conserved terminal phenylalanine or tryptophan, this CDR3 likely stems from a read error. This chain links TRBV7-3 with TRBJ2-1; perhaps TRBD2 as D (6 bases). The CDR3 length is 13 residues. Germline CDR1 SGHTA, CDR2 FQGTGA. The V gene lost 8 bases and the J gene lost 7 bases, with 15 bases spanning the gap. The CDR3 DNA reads TGTGCCAGCCACGGCCAGCGGGCTAATGAGCAGTTCTCC. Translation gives CASHGQRANEQFS.

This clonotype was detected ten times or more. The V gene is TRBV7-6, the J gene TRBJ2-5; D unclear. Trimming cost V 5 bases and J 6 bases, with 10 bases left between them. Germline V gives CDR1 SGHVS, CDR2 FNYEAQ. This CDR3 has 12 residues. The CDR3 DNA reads TGTGCCAGCAGCCCACAAGGGAAGACCCAGTACTTC. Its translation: CASSPQGKTQYF.

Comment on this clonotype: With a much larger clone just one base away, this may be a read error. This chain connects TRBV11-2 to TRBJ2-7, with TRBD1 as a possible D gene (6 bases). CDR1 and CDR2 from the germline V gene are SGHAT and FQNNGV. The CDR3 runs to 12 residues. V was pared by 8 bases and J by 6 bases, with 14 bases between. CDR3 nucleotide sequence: TGTGCCAGCGGCATCAGGGGTGGCGAGCAGTACTTC. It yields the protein CASGIRGGEQYF.

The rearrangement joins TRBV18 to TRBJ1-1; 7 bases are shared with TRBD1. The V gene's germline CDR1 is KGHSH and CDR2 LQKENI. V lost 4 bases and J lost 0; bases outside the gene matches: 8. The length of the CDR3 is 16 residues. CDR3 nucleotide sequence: TGTGCCAGCTCACTATCGGGGGACAGAATGAACACTGAAGCTTTCTTT. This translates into CASSLSGDRMNTEAFF.

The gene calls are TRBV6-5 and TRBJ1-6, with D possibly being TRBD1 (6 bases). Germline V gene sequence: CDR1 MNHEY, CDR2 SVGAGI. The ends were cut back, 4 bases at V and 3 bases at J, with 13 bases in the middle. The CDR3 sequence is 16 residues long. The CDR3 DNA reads TGTGCCAGCAGTTTATCCGGGGGGCTCTATAATTCACCCCTCCACTTT. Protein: CASSLSGGLYNSPLHF.

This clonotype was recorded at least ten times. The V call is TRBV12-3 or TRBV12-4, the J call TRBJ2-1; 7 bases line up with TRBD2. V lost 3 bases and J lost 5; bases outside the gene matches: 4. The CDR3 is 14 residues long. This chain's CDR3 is CASSLGRVHNEQFF. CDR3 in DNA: TGTGCCAGCAGTTTGGGGAGGGTCCACAATGAGCAGTTCTTC.

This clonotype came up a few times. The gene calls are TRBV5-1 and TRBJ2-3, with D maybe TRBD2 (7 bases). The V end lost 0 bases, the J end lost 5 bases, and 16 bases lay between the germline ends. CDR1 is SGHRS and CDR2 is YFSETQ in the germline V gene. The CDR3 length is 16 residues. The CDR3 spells CASSLDGGGPRDTQYF. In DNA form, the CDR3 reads TGCGCCAGCAGCTTGGATGGGGGGGGGCCAAGAGATACGCAGTATTTT.

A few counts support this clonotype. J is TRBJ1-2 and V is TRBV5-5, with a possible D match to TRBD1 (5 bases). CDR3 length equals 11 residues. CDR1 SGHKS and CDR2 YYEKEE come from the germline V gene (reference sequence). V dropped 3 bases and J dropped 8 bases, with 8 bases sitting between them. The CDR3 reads CASSWDGGYTF. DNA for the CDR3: TGTGCCAGCAGCTGGGACGGGGGCTACACCTTC.

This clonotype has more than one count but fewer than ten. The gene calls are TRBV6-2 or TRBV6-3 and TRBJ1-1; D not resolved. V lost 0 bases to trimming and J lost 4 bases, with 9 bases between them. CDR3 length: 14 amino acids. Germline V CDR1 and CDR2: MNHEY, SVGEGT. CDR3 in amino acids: CASSYSDGVTEAFF. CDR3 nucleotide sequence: TGTGCCAGCAGTTACTCGGACGGGGTCACTGAAGCTTTCTTT.

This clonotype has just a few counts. The DNA for the CDR3 is TGTGCCAGCAGCCAAAGTACAGGCCATTCTAACTATGGCTACACCTTC. Translating gives CASSQSTGHSNYGYTF. The chain employs TRBV4-2 and TRBJ1-2; D might be TRBD1 (5 bases). V gave up 2 bases and J gave up 0 bases, with 13 bases separating them. Germline values: CDR1 LGHNA, CDR2 YNFKEQ. The CDR3 covers 16 residues.

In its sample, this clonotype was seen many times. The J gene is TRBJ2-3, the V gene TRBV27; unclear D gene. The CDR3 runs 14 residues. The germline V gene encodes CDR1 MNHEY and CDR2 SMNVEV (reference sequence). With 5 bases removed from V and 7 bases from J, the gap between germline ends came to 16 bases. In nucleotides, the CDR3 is TGTGCCAGCAGTCAAGCGTCCCGATCCAATACGCAGTATTTT. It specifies CASSQASRSNTQYF.

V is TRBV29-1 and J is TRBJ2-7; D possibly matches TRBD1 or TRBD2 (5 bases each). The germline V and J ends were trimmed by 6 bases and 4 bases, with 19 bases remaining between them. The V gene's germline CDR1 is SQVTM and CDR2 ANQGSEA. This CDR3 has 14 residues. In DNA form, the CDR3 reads TGCAGCGTCCAACCCCGGGACCGGTTATACGAGCAGTACTTC. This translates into CSVQPRDRLYEQYF.

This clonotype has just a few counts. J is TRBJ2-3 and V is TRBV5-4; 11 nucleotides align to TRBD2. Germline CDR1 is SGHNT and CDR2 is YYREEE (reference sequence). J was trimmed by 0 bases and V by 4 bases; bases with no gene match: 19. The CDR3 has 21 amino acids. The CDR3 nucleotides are TGTGCCAGCAGCCGACGACAGGGAGGGACTAGCGGAGACACTAGCACAGATACGCAGTATTTT. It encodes CASSRRQGGTSGDTSTDTQYF.

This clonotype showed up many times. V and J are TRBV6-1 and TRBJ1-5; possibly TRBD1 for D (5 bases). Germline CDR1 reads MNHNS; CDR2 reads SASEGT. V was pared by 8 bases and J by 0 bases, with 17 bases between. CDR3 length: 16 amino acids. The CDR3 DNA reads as TGTGCCAGCGGGCTCTGGGACCTTGATAGCAATCAGCCCCAGCATTTT. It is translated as CASGLWDLDSNQPQHF.

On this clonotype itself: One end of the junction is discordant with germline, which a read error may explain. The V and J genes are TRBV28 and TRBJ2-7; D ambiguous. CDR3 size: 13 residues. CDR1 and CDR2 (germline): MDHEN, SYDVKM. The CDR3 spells CTSKARSGYEQYF. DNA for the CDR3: TGTACCAGCAAGGCACGGTCCGGATACGAGCAGTACTTC.

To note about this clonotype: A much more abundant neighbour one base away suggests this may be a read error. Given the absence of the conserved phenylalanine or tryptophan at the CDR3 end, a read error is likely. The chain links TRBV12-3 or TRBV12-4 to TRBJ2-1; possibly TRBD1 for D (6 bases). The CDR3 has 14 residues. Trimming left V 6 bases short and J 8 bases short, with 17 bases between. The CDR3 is CASSQRSRGYEQFL. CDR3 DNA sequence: TGTGCCAGCAGCCAACGTTCCAGGGGCTATGAGCAGTTCTTA.

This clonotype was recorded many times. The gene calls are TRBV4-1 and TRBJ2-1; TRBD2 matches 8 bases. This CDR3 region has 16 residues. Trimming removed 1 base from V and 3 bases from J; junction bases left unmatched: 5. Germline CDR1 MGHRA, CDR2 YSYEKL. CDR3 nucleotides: TGCGCCAGCAGCCAAGGTGGAAGCGGGGGCTACAATGAGCAGTTCTTC. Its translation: CASSQGGSGGYNEQFF.

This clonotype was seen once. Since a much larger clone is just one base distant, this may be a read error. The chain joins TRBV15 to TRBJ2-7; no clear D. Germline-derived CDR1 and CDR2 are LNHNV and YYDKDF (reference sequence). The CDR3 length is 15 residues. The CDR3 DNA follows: TGTGTCACCAGCAGAGATCGGAGTAGCTCCTACGAGCAGTACTTC. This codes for CVTSRDRSSSYEQYF.

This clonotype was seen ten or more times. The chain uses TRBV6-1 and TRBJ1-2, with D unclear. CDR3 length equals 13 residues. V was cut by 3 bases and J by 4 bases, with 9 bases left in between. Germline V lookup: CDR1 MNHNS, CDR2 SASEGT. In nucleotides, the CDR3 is TGTGCCAGCAGTGACGGCCGCTTCTATGGCTACACCTTC. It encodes CASSDGRFYGYTF.

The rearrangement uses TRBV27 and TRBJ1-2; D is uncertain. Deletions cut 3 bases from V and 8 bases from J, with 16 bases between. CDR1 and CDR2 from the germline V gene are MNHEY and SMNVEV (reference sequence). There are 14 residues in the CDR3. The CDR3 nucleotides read TGTGCCAGCAGTTTCTACCCATCATCCGGGGGCTACACCTTC. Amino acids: CASSFYPSSGGYTF.

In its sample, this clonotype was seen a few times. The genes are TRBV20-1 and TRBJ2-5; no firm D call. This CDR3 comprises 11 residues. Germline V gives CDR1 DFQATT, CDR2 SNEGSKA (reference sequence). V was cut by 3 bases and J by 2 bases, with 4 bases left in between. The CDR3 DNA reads TGCAGTGCTAGGACACAAGAGACCCAGTACTTC. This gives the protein CSARTQETQYF.